The 21 T cell receptor beta chains in this list originate from one sample, sequenced in a study of control samples from healthy donors and cancer patients. Profiling relied on immunoSEQ multiplex PCR, and the TCRdb table lists in-frame clones only, not all of them. The sample lists 80,000 or so clones, approximately 92% occurring once. Sequences were obtained from blood. The receptors were sampled from a woman aged 55-69 years in good health.

The rearrangement joins TRBV5-1 to TRBJ2-7; D is uncertain. The ends were cut back, 4 bases at V and 2 bases at J, with 10 bases in the middle. CDR1 SGHRS and CDR2 YFSETQ come from the germline V gene. CDR3 size: 13 residues. As DNA, the CDR3 is TGCGCCAGCAGCCCTGAATGGACCTACGAGCAGTACTTC. Residues: CASSPEWTYEQYF.

The CDR3 reads CASSHTLRGTKAFF. CDR3 in DNA: TGTGCCAGCAGCCATACCCTACGCGGGACAAAAGCTTTCTTT. The V and J genes are TRBV11-1 and TRBJ1-1, with D perhaps matching TRBD1 (6 bases). Germline assignment: CDR1 SGHAT and CDR2 FQDESV (reference sequence). The CDR3 runs 14 residues. V gave up 5 bases and J gave up 9 bases, with 19 bases separating them.

The chain combines TRBV24-1 with TRBJ2-2; D is unclear. The CDR3 has 14 amino acids. Germline CDR1 and CDR2: KGHDR and SFDVKD. Trimming left V 1 base short and J 3 bases short, with 5 bases between. CDR3 sequence reads: CATSDFGDTGELFF. The CDR3 region has the DNA TGTGCCACCAGTGATTTTGGGGACACCGGGGAGCTGTTTTTT.

The rearrangement joins TRBV5-1 to TRBJ2-2, with D tentatively TRBD1 (6 bases). Trimming removed 5 bases from V and 0 bases from J, with 11 bases in between. Per the germline V gene, CDR1 is SGHRS and CDR2 is YFSETQ. This CDR3 is built from 15 residues. The CDR3 region is CASSQGTANTGELFF. The CDR3 coding sequence is TGCGCCAGCAGTCAGGGGACCGCGAACACCGGGGAGCTGTTTTTT.

This clone occurred a few times. V usage is TRBV6-5 and J usage is TRBJ1-1; 12 bases agree with TRBD1. Per the germline V gene, CDR1 is MNHEY and CDR2 is SVGAGI. The CDR3 loop spans 14 amino acids. V lost 6 bases to trimming and J lost 6 bases; unmatched junction nucleotides: 5. CDR3: CASRLGQGAAEAFF. CDR3 coding DNA: TGTGCCAGCAGATTGGGACAGGGGGCCGCTGAAGCTTTCTTT.

The chain employs TRBV2 and TRBJ2-7, with D perhaps being TRBD1 or TRBD2 (5 bases each). The CDR3 runs 17 residues. Germline CDR1 is SNHLY and CDR2 is FYNNEI. V was trimmed by 3 bases and J by 2 bases, leaving 20 bases between them. CDR3 nucleotide sequence: TGTGCCAGCAGTGACCCTCTCGGGACCCCGGGCACCTACGAGCAGTACTTC. Translating gives CASSDPLGTPGTYEQYF.

CDR3 coding DNA: TGTGCCAGCAGCCGCAAGGCCGGGGGCGGCTACACCTTC. Protein sequence: CASSRKAGGGYTF. The V and J genes are TRBV6-5 and TRBJ1-2; weak D call: TRBD1 (6 bases). V gave up 6 bases and J gave up 8 bases, with 16 bases separating them. CDR1 and CDR2 from the germline V gene are MNHEY and SVGAGI. The CDR3 extends over 13 amino acids.

This chain links TRBV10-1 with TRBJ2-1; 8 bases fit TRBD1. With V trimmed by 6 bases and J by 9 bases, 7 bases remained unmatched. CDR3 length equals 13 residues. Per the germline V gene, CDR1 is WNHNN and CDR2 is SYGVQD (reference sequence). The CDR3 reads CASRPQGAPEQFF. Here the CDR3 DNA reads TGCGCCAGCAGGCCCCAGGGGGCGCCTGAGCAGTTCTTC.

The chain joins TRBV18 to TRBJ2-1; no reliable D call. V was clipped by 0 bases and J by 8 bases, with 8 bases between them. CDR1 is KGHSH, CDR2 LQKENI, per germline. This CDR3 has 13 residues. The CDR3 DNA reads TGTGCCAGCTCACCACCTGCCGGGTATGAGCAGTTCTTC. This codes for CASSPPAGYEQFF.

The chain couples TRBV18 to TRBJ2-1; TRBD1 matches at 7 bases. The germline gives CDR1 KGHSH, CDR2 LQKENI. V was clipped by 5 bases and J by 1 base; unmatched bases: 8. CDR3 size: 16 residues. CDR3 residues: CASSSQGRGSYNEQFF. CDR3 DNA sequence: TGTGCCAGCTCATCACAGGGGAGAGGGTCCTACAATGAGCAGTTCTTC.

This chain links TRBV29-1 with TRBJ2-5; D perhaps matches TRBD1 (6 bases). CDR1 and CDR2 from the germline V gene are SQVTM and ANQGSEA. Trimming pared 4 bases from V and 5 bases from J, leaving 14 bases between. The CDR3 is made up of 13 amino acids. The CDR3 loop reads CSVVGQSRETQYF. The CDR3, as DNA: TGCAGCGTTGTAGGACAGTCGAGGGAGACCCAGTACTTC.

The rearrangement links TRBV6-5 to TRBJ1-2, with D uncertain. The CDR3 contains 13 residues. Germline values: CDR1 MNHEY, CDR2 SVGAGI. V dropped 2 bases and J dropped 6 bases, with 10 bases sitting between them. The CDR3 region has the DNA TGTGCCAGCAGTTACCCAGGAGCTCATGGCTACACCTTC. Translation: CASSYPGAHGYTF.

The chain employs TRBV10-3 and TRBJ1-2, with D unresolved. This CDR3 has 13 residues. V was shortened by 0 bases and J by 3 bases, with 5 bases between the two germline ends. CDR1 and CDR2 from the germline V gene are ENHRY and SYGVKD. The CDR3 loop reads CAISESEDYGYTF. Here the CDR3 DNA reads TGTGCCATCAGTGAGTCCGAGGACTATGGCTACACCTTC.

This chain uses TRBV19 with TRBJ2-3; D not certain. Germline lookup yields CDR1 LNHDA and CDR2 SQIVND (reference sequence). Trimming left V 7 bases short and J 0 bases short, with 14 bases between. The CDR3 length is 15 residues. CDR3 region: CASMITWYSTDTQYF. DNA for the CDR3: TGTGCCAGTATGATAACGTGGTATAGCACAGATACGCAGTATTTT.

V is TRBV4-3 and J is TRBJ2-7; D may be TRBD1 (6 bases). This CDR3 spans 14 amino acids. V was clipped by 3 bases and J by 6 bases, with 15 bases between them. CDR1 LGHNA and CDR2 YSLEER come from the germline V gene. In DNA, the CDR3 is TGCGCCAGCAGCCAGCTCGGAGAAGGGGGCGAGCAGTACTTC. It specifies CASSQLGEGGEQYF.

This clone was detected only once. Here the CDR3 DNA reads TGTGCCAGCAGCTTGGCCCGTACTACCTACGAGCAGTACTTC. It specifies CASSLARTTYEQYF. The chain has TRBV5-5 and TRBJ2-7, with no clear D. The CDR3 is 14 residues long. Germline CDR1 and CDR2: SGHKS and YYEKEE (reference sequence). Trimming removed 0 bases at V and 2 bases at J, with 9 bases between. The full variable domain, its missing parts supplied by reference TRBV5-5 and TRBJ2-7, is DAGVTQSPTHLIKTRGQQVTLRCSPISGHKSVSWYQQVLGQGPQFIFQYYEKEERGRGNFPDRFSARQFPNYSSELNVNALLLGDSALYLCASSLARTTYEQYFGPGTRLTVT.

The chain is built from TRBV3-1 (or the pseudogene TRBV3-2) and TRBJ2-3, with 14 bases lining up with TRBD2. The V segment lost 3 bases and the J segment 3 bases; nucleotides outside the gene matches: 5. CDR1 LGHDT and CDR2 YNNKEL come from the germline V gene (reference sequence). The CDR3 spans 17 residues. As DNA, the CDR3 is TGTGCCAGCAGCCACCCCGGGACTAGCGGGAGTACAGATACGCAGTATTTT. This encodes CASSHPGTSGSTDTQYF.

This chain connects TRBV5-1 to TRBJ2-7; D gene uncertain. Looked up from germline, CDR1 is SGHRS and CDR2 is YFSETQ. Between the trimmed V and J ends, which lost 0 bases and 0 bases, there was a span of 4 bases. This CDR3 is 13 amino acids long. CDR3 DNA sequence: TGCGCCAGCAGCTTGGCCGCCTCCTACGAGCAGTACTTC. As protein: CASSLAASYEQYF.

The chain combines TRBV7-2 with TRBJ1-6; D possibly corresponds to TRBD1 (5 bases). The CDR3 runs to 13 residues. V was cut by 4 bases and J by 10 bases, with 11 bases left in between. Germline V gene lookup returns CDR1 SGHTA and CDR2 FQGNSA. The CDR3 loop is CASSSAGLSPLHF. The CDR3 bases are TGTGCCAGCAGCTCGGCAGGGTTGTCACCCCTCCACTTT. Variable domain in full (rest from reference TRBV7-2 and TRBJ1-6): GAGVSQSPSNKVTEKGKDVELRCDPISGHTALYWYRQSLGQGLEFLIYFQGNSAPDKSGLPSDRFSAERTGGSVSTLTIQRTQQEDSAVYLCASSSAGLSPLHFGNGTRLTVT.

The CDR3 DNA is TGTGCCAGCAGCTTAACTTACACAGATACGCAGTATTTT. This gives the protein CASSLTYTDTQYF. This chain links TRBV7-3 with TRBJ2-3; no firm D call. Trimming cost V 0 bases and J 2 bases, with 3 bases left between them. The CDR3 runs 13 residues. Germline-derived CDR1 and CDR2 are SGHTA and FQGTGA.

The gene calls are TRBV23-1 and TRBJ2-1, with TRBD2 matching 7 bases. TRBV23-1 is noted as an ORF with a role that remains uncertain. V lost 7 bases, J lost 9 bases, and 15 bases stayed unmatched. The length of the CDR3 is 15 residues. The CDR3 region has the DNA TGCGCCAGCACCCACGGACGGGAGGCCCTTTCTGAGCAGTTCTTC. Residues: CASTHGREALSEQFF.